One sample yielded the 7 T cell receptor beta chains listed below, sequenced in a study of cytomegalovirus exposure and HLA in healthy donors. Primers: 60 Vbeta forward and 13 Jbeta reverse. Measured with immunoSEQ multiplex PCR; TCRdb has only the in-frame clones, and not every one. The repertoire holds 150,000 to 200,000 clones, roughly 80% seen once, with about 4.8% in the top ten. Specimen: PBMCs. Receptors were obtained from a man aged 25-45 years in good health and CMV-seronegative.

V gene TRBV10-3 combines with J gene TRBJ2-1, with TRBD2 as a possible D gene (5 bases). The CDR3 consists of 15 residues. Trimming pared 0 bases from V and 9 bases from J, leaving 15 bases between. Germline CDR1 is ENHRY and CDR2 is SYGVKD. The CDR3 reads CAISESAGGVGEQFF. CDR3 DNA: TGTGCCATCAGTGAGTCGGCGGGTGGGGTGGGTGAGCAGTTCTTC.

This clone has a handful of counts. The V call is TRBV7-3, the J call TRBJ1-6; D is unresolved. V gave up 5 bases and J gave up 8 bases, with 16 bases separating them. CDR1 is SGHTA, CDR2 FQGTGA, per germline. This CDR3 spans 15 amino acids. The CDR3 bases are TGTGCCAGCAGCGTCACCGGGGAGGGATATTCACCCCTCCACTTT. This encodes CASSVTGEGYSPLHF.

The count of this clone is one. The CDR3 nucleotides are TGTGCCAGTAGTATTGGCGGGATGGAGATTAATGAAAAACTGTTTTTT. This encodes CASSIGGMEINEKLFF. This chain uses TRBV19 with TRBJ1-4, with D unclear. Germline-derived CDR1 and CDR2 are LNHDA and SQIVND (reference sequence). V lost 3 bases and J lost 4, with 15 bases in between. The CDR3 length is 16 residues.

This chain links TRBV7-2 with TRBJ1-5, with TRBD1 identical over 9 bases. V lost 2 bases to trimming and J lost 6 bases; unmatched junction nucleotides: 8. Germline CDR1 and CDR2: SGHTA and FQGNSA. The CDR3 has 16 amino acids. CDR3 sequence (DNA): TGTGCCAGCAGCTTAAATGAGGGACAGGGAGGTCAGCCCCAGCATTTT. Amino acid sequence: CASSLNEGQGGQPQHF.

This chain joins TRBV13 and TRBJ2-7, with 8 bases fitting TRBD1. From germline, CDR1 is PRHDT and CDR2 FYEKMQ (reference sequence). J lost 2 bases, V lost 0 bases, and 3 bases had no gene match. CDR3 length: 15 residues. The CDR3 sequence is CASSLGAGGTYEQYF. The CDR3 nucleotides read TGTGCCAGCAGCTTAGGGGCAGGGGGCACCTACGAGCAGTACTTC.

The chain joins TRBV11-3 to TRBJ2-1; no definite D call. V lost 2 bases and J 4 bases, leaving 6 bases between the germline ends. This CDR3 has 13 residues. Germline V gene sequence: CDR1 SGHNT, CDR2 YENEEA. CDR3 DNA: TGTGCCAGCAGCTTAAGCTCTTACAATGAGCAGTTCTTC. Protein: CASSLSSYNEQFF.

V and J are TRBV28 and TRBJ1-6, with D possibly matching TRBD1 (5 bases). This CDR3 contains 13 residues. The V end lost 10 bases, the J end lost 14 bases, and 21 bases lay between the germline ends. Germline CDR1 and CDR2: MDHEN and SYDVKM. CDR3 residues: CATQRTPITALHF. In nucleotides, the CDR3 is TGTGCCACACAACGGACACCTATAACGGCCCTCCACTTT.